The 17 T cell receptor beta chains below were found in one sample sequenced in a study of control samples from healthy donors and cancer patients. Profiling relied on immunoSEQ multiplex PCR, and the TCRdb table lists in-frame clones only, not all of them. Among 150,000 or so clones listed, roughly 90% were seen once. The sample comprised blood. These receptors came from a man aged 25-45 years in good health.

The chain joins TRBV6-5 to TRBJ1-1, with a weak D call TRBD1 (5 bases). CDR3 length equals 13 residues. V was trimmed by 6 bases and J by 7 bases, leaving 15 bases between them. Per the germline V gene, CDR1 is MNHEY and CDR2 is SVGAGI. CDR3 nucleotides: TGTGCCAGCAGGATCAGGGTGACAAGTGAAGCTTTCTTT. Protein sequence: CASRIRVTSEAFF.

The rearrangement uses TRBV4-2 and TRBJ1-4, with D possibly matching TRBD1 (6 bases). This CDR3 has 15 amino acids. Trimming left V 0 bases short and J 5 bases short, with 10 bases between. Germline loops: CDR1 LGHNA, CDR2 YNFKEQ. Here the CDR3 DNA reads TGTGCCAGCAGCCAAGAACAGGGTTCAAATGAAAAACTGTTTTTT. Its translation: CASSQEQGSNEKLFF.

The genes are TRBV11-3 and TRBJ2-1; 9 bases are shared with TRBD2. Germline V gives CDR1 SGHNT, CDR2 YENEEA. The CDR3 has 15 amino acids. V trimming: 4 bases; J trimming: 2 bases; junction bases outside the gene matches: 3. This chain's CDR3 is CASSSSGGPYNEQFF. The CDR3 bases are TGTGCCAGCAGCTCCAGCGGGGGGCCCTACAATGAGCAGTTCTTC.

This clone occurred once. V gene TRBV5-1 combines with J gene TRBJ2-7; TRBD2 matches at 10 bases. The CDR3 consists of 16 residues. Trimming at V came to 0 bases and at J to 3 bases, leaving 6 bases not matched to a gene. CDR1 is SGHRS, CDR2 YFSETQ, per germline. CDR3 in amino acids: CASSLGGTSDFYEQYF. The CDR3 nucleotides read TGCGCCAGCAGCTTGGGCGGGACTAGCGACTTCTACGAGCAGTACTTC.

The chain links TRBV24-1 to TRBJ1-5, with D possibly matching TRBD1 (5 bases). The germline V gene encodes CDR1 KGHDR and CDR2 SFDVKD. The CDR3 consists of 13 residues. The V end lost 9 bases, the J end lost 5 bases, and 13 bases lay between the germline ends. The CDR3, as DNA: TGTGCCACCTCAAGGGGTTTCGATCAGCCCCAGCATTTT. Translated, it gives CATSRGFDQPQHF.

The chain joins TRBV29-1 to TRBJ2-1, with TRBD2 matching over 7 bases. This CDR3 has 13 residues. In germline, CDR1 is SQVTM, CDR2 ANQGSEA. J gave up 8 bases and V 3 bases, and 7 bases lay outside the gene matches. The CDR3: CSVDAGVLDEQFF. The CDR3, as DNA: TGCAGCGTTGATGCGGGGGTTCTGGATGAGCAGTTCTTC.

The CDR3 sequence: CASSEYRLANEQFF. As DNA, the CDR3 is TGTGCCAGCAGTGAATATAGACTAGCCAATGAGCAGTTCTTC. The J gene is TRBJ2-1, the V gene TRBV25-1; 7 bases fit TRBD2. The trim removed 0 bases at V and 6 bases at J, leaving 2 bases unmatched. This CDR3 region has 14 residues. In germline, CDR1 is MGHDK, CDR2 SYGVNS. The full variable domain, completed using reference TRBV25-1 and TRBJ2-1, is EADIYQTPRYLVIGTGKKITLECSQTMGHDKMYWYQQDPGMELHLIHYSYGVNSTEKGDLSSESTVSRIRTEHFPLTLESARPSHTSQYLCASSEYRLANEQFFGPGTRLTVL.

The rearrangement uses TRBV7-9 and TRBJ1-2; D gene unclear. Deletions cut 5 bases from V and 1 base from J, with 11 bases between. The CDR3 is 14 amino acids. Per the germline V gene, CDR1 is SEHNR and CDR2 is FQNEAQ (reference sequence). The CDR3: CASSLMGGNYGYTF. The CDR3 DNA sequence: TGTGCCAGCAGCCTTATGGGTGGTAACTATGGCTACACCTTC.

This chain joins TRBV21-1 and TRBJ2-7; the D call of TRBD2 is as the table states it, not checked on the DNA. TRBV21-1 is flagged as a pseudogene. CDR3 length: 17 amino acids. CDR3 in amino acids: CASSTRTSGREPGEQYF. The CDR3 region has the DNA TGTGCCAGCAGCACCCGGACTAGCGGGAGGGAACCGGGGGAGCAGTACTTC.

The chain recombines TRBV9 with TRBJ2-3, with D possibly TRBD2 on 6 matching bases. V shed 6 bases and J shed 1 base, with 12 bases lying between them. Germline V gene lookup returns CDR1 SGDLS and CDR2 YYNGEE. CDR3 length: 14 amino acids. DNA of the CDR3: TGTGCCAGCACCGGCGGGACGGGCACAGATACGCAGTATTTT. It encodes CASTGGTGTDTQYF.

CDR3 in DNA: TGTGCCAGCTCACAGCAGAACTACGAGCAGTACTTC. Translated: CASSQQNYEQYF. This chain uses TRBV18 with TRBJ2-7, with no clear D. V lost 4 bases and J 3 bases, leaving 7 bases between the germline ends. CDR3 length equals 12 residues. CDR1 and CDR2 (germline): KGHSH, LQKENI.

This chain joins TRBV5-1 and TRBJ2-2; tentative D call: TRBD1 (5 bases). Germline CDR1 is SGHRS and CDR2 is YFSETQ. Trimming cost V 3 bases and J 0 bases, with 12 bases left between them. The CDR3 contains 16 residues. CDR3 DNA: TGCGCCAGCAGCTCCTGGACACTTGCGAACACCGGGGAGCTGTTTTTT. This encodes CASSSWTLANTGELFF.

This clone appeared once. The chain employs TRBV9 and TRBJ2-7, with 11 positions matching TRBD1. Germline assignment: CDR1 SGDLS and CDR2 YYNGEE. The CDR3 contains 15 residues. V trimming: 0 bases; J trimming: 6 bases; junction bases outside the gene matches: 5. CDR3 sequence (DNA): TGTGCCAGCAGCGTAGCCGGACAGGGGGCGACCGAGCAGTACTTC. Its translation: CASSVAGQGATEQYF. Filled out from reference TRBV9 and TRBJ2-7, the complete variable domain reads DSGVTQTPKHLITATGQRVTLRCSPRSGDLSVYWYQQSLDQGLQFLIQYYNGEERAKGNILERFSAQQFPDLHSELNLSSLELGDSALYFCASSVAGQGATEQYFGPGTRLTVT.

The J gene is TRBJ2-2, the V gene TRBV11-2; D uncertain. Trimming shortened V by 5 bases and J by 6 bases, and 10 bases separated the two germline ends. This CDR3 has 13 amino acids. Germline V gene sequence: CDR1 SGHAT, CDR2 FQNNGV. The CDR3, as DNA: TGTGCCAGCAGCGTTATCGGTTCCGGGGAGCTGTTTTTT. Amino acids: CASSVIGSGELFF.

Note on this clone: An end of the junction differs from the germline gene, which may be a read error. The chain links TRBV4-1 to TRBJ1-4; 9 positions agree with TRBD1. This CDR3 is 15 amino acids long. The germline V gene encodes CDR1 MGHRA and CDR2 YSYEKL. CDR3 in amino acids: CVSSHRDRVNEKLFF. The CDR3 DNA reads TGCGTCAGCAGCCACCGGGACAGGGTTAATGAAAAACTGTTTTTT.

The CDR3 spells CASCLGQGRTSAYNSPLHF. DNA for the CDR3: TGTGCCAGCTGCCTGGGACAGGGGAGAACTTCGGCCTATAATTCACCCCTCCACTTT. This rearrangement joins TRBV28 to TRBJ1-6, with 10 bases lining up with TRBD1. This CDR3 is built from 19 residues. In germline, CDR1 is MDHEN, CDR2 SYDVKM. V lost 8 bases and J lost 2; bases outside the gene matches: 15.

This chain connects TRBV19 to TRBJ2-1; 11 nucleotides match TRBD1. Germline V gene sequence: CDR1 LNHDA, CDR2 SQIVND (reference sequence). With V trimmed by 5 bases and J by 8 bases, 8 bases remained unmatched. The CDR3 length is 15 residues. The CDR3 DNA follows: TGTGCCAGTAGTCTTGCCGGGGACAGGGGGTATGAGCAGTTCTTC. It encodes CASSLAGDRGYEQFF.